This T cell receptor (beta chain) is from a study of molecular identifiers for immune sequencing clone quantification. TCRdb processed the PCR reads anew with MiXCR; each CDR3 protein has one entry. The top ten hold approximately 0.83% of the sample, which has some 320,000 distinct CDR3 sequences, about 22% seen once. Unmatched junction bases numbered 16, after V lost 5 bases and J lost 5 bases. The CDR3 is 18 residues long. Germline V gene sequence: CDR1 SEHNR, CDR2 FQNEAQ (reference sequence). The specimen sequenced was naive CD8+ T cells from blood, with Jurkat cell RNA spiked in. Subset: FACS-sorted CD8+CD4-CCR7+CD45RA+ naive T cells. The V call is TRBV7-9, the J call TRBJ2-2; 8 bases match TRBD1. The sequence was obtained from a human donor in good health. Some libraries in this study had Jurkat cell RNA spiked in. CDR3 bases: TGTGCCAGCAGCCTGAGTCCCGGGACAGGACCGAGGACCGGGGAGCTGTTTTTT. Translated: CASSLSPGTGPRTGELFF.